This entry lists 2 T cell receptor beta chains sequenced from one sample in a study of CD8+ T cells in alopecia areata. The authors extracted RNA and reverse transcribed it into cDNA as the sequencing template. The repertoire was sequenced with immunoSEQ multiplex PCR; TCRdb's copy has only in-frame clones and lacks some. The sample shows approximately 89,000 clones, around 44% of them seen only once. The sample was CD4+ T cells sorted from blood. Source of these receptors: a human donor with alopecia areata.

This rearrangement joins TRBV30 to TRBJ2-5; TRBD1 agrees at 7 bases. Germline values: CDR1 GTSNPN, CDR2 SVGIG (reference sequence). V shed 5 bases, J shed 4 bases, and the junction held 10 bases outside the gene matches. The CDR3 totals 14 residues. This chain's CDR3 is CAWDRAFGGETQYF. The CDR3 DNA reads TGTGCCTGGGACAGGGCATTTGGGGGAGAGACCCAGTACTTC.

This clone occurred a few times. The CDR3: CSVDSSGRRIEQFF. As DNA, the CDR3 is TGCAGCGTTGACTCGAGCGGGAGGCGGATTGAGCAGTTCTTC. J is TRBJ2-1 and V is TRBV29-1, with 9 bases that match TRBD2. J was trimmed by 9 bases and V by 3 bases; bases with no gene match: 9. The germline V gene has CDR1 SQVTM and CDR2 ANQGSEA. The CDR3 spans 14 residues.